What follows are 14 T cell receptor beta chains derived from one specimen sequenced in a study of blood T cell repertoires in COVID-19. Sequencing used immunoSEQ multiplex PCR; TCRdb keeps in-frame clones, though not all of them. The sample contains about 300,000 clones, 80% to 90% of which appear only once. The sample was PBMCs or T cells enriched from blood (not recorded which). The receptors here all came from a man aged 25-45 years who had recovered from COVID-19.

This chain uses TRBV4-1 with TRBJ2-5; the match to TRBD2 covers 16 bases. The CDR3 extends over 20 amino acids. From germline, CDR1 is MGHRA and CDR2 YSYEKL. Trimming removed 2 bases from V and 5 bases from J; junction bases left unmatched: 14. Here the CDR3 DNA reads TGCGCCAGCAGCCAATTGGGACTAGCGGGAGGGCCCTCTTTTCATGAGACCCAGTACTTC. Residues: CASSQLGLAGGPSFHETQYF.

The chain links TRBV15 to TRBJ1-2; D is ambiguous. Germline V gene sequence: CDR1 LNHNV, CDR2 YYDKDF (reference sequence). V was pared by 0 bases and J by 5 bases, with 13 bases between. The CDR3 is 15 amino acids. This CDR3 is CATSREGGAGYGYTF. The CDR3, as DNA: TGTGCCACCAGCAGAGAAGGAGGAGCGGGGTATGGCTACACCTTC.

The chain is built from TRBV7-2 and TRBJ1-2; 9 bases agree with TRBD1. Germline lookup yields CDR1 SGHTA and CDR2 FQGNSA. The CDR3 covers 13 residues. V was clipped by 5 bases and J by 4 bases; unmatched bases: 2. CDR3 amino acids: CASSDRGAYGYTF. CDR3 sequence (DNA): TGTGCCAGCAGCGACAGGGGGGCCTATGGCTACACCTTC.

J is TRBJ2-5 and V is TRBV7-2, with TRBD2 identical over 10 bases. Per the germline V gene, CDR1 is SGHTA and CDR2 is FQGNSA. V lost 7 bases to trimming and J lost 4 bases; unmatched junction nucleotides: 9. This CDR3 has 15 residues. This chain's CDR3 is CASTNLAGDRETQYF. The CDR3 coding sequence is TGTGCCAGCACCAACCTAGCGGGAGACCGAGAGACCCAGTACTTC.

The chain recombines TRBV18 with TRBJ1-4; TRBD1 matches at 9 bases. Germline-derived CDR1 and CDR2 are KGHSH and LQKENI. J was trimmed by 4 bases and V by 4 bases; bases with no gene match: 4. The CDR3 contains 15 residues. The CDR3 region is CASSRDRAINEKLFF. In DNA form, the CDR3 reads TGTGCCAGCTCACGGGACAGGGCGATTAATGAAAAACTGTTTTTT.

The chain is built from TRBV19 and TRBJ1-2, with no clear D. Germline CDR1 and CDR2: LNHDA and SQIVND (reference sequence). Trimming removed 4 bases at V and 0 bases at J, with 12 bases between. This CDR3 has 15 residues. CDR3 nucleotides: TGTGCCAGTAGTACGGGTCTTCTTTCTAACTATGGCTACACCTTC. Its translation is CASSTGLLSNYGYTF. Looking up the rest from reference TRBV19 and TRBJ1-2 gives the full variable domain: DGGITQSPKYLFRKEGQNVTLSCEQNLNHDAMYWYRQDPGQGLRLIYYSQIVNDFQKGDIAEGYSVSREKKESFPLTVTSAQKNPTAFYLCASSTGLLSNYGYTFGSGTRLTVV.

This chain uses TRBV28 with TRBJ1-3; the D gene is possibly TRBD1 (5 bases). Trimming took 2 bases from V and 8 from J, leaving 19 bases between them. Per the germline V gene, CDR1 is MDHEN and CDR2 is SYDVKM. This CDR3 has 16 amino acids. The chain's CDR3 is CASSLGSREFEDTIYF. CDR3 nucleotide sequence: TGTGCCAGCAGTTTAGGGTCCAGGGAATTTGAGGACACCATATATTTT. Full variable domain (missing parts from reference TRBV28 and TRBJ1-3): DVKVTQSSRYLVKRTGEKVFLECVQDMDHENMFWYRQDPGLGLRLIYFSYDVKMKEKGDIPEGYSVSREKKERFSLILESASTNQTSMYLCASSLGSREFEDTIYFGEGSWLTVV.

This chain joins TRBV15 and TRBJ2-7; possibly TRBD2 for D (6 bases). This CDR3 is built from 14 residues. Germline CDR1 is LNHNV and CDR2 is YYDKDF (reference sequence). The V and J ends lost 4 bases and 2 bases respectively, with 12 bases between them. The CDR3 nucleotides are TGTGCCACCAGCACATTCGGGAGAGCCTACGAGCAGTACTTC. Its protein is CATSTFGRAYEQYF.

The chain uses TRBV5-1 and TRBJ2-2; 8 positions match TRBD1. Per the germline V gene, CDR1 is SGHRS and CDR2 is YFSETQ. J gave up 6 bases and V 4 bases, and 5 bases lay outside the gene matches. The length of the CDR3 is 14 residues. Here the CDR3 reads CASSGGQAAGELFF. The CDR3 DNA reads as TGCGCCAGCAGCGGGGGACAGGCGGCCGGGGAGCTGTTTTTT.

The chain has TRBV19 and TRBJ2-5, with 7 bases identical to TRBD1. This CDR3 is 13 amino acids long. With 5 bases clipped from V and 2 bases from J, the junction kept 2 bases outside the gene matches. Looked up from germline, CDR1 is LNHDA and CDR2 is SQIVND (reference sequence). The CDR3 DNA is TGTGCCAGTAGTTCGGGACAGCAAGAGACCCAGTACTTC. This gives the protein CASSSGQQETQYF.

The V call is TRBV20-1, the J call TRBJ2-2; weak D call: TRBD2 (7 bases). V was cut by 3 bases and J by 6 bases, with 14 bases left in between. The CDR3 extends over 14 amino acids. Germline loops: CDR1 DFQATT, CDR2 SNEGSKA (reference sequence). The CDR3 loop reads CSASRGARAGELFF. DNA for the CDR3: TGCAGTGCTAGTCGGGGGGCGCGTGCCGGGGAGCTGTTTTTT.

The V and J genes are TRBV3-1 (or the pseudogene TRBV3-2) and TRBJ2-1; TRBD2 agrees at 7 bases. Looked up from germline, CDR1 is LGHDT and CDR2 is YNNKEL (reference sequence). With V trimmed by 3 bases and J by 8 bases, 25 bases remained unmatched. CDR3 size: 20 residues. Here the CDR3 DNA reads TGTGCCAGCAGCCAGGAGGACCTAGCGGCTAGAATGGGCCCCAAATATGAGCAGTTCTTC. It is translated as CASSQEDLAARMGPKYEQFF.

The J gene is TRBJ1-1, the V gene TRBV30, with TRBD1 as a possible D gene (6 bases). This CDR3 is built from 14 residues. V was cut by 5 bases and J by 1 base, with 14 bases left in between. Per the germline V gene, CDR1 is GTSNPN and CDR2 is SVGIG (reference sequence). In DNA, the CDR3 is TGTGCCTGGGGGGGTGGCAGGGGGAACACTGAAGCTTTCTTT. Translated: CAWGGGRGNTEAFF. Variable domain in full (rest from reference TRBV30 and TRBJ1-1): SQTIHQWPATLVQPVGSPLSLECTVEGTSNPNLYWYRQAAGRGLQLLFYSVGIGQISSEVPQNLSASRPQDRQFILSSKKLLLSDSGFYLCAWGGGRGNTEAFFGQGTRLTVV.

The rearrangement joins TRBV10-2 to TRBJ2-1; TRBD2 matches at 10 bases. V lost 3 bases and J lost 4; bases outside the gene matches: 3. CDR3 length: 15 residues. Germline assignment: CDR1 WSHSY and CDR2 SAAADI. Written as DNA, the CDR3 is TGCGCCAGCAGTGACCTAGCGGGGGAATACAATGAGCAGTTCTTC. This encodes CASSDLAGEYNEQFF.